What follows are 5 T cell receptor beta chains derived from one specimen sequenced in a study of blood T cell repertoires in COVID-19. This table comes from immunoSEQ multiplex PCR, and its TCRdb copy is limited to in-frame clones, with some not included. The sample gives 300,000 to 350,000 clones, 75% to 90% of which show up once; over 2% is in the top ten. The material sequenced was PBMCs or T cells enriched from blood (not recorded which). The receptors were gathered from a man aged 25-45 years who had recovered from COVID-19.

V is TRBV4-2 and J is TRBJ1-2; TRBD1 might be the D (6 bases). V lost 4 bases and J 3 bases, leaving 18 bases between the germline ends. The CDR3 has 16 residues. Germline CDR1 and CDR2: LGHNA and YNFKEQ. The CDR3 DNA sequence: TGTGCCAGCAGCCCGGATAAGACTGGACAGTACTATGGCTACACCTTC. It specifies CASSPDKTGQYYGYTF.

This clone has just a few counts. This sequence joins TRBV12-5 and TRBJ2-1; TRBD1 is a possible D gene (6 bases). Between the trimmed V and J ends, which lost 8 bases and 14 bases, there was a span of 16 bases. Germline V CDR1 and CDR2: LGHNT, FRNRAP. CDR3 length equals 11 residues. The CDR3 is CASRQLYREFF. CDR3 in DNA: TGTGCTAGTCGACAATTGTACAGGGAGTTCTTC.

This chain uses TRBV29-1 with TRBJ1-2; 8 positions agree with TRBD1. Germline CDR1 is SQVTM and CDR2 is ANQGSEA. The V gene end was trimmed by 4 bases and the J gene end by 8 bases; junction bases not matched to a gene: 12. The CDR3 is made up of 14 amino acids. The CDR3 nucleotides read TGCAGCGTTGGGATAGGACAGGGATTGGGCGGCTACACCTTC. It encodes CSVGIGQGLGGYTF. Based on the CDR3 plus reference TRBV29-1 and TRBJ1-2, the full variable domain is SAVISQKPSRDICQRGTSLTIQCQVDSQVTMMFWYRQQPGQSLTLIATANQGSEATYESGFVIDKFPISRPNLTFSTLTVSNMSPEDSSIYLCSVGIGQGLGGYTFGSGTRLTVV.

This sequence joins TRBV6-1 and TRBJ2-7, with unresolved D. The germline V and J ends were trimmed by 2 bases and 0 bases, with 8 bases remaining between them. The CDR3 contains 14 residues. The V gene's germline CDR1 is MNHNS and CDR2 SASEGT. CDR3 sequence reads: CASSESSSSYEQYF. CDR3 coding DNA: TGTGCCAGCAGTGAATCATCGAGCTCCTACGAGCAGTACTTC.

For the CDR3, the DNA is TGTGCCAGCAGCTTAGACAGATTTGATGGCTACACCTTC. Translation gives CASSLDRFDGYTF. This rearrangement joins TRBV7-8 to TRBJ1-2, with D unclear. The CDR3 runs to 13 residues. Germline V gene sequence: CDR1 SGHVS, CDR2 FQNEAQ. Trimming removed 1 base from V and 6 bases from J, with 9 bases in between.